Described below is a single T cell receptor (beta chain) sequence and its context. Its specificity is not known. With V trimmed by 0 bases and J by 3 bases, 9 bases remained unmatched. Germline-derived CDR1 and CDR2 are SGHRS and YFSETQ. The CDR3 has 16 residues. The data were taken from a study of cytomegalovirus exposure and HLA in healthy donors. Study-wide background: From 190 million or so T cells, an earlier analysis saw roughly 120 million unique TCR beta sequences. Study conclusions and caveats: Only CMV serostatus was available as immune exposure information. With high specificity and sensitivity, the classifier reportedly diagnosed cytomegalovirus status. Despite most TCR sequences being rare, some public TCRs occurred in many donors.

The primer mix had 60 Vbeta and 13 Jbeta primers. Method: immunoSEQ multiplex PCR; TCRdb's copy keeps in-frame clones and lacks some. Among more than 150,000 clones listed, around 84% were seen once. The sequenced sample was PBMCs. The TCR comes from a girl aged 2 to 10 in good health and CMV-seropositive. This chain connects TRBV5-1 to TRBJ2-7, with 7 bases matching TRBD1. This chain's CDR3 is CASSLGIWAGGYEQYF. The CDR3 region has the DNA TGCGCCAGCAGCTTGGGTATCTGGGCAGGGGGCTACGAGCAGTACTTC.